Shown below are 8 T cell receptor beta chains from a single sample sequenced in a study of CD8+ T cells in alopecia areata. Following extraction, RNA underwent reverse transcription to cDNA, which served as the sequencing template. Method: immunoSEQ multiplex PCR; TCRdb's copy keeps in-frame clones and lacks some. The sample gives 150,000 to 200,000 clones, about three fifths of which show up once; around 0.91% is in the top ten. Treatment denoted: oral pan-JAK inhibitor, 5-10 mg twice daily. This material consisted of CD4+ T cells sorted from blood, taken at week 4, from a patient treated with tofacitinib. Receptors were obtained from a human donor with alopecia areata.

The chain combines TRBV7-2 with TRBJ2-3, with D tentatively TRBD1 (6 bases). V was pared by 2 bases and J by 4 bases, with 10 bases between. CDR3 size: 14 residues. The V gene's germline CDR1 is SGHTA and CDR2 FQGNSA. The CDR3 here is CASSLQGYPDTQYF. The CDR3 nucleotides read TGTGCCAGCAGCTTACAGGGGTATCCAGATACGCAGTATTTT.

V gene TRBV5-4 combines with J gene TRBJ2-4, with D unclear. CDR1 and CDR2 from the germline V gene are SGHNT and YYREEE (reference sequence). The V gene lost 4 bases and the J gene lost 0 bases, with 14 bases spanning the gap. The CDR3 contains 16 residues. The CDR3 DNA is TGTGCCAGCAGCCCGAAGGCCGATCTAGCCAAAAACATTCAGTACTTC. Amino acid sequence: CASSPKADLAKNIQYF.

This sequence joins TRBV30 and TRBJ1-4; no reliable D call. This CDR3 region has 12 residues. Germline CDR1 GTSNPN, CDR2 SVGIG (reference sequence). Trimming shortened V by 0 bases and J by 11 bases, and 10 bases separated the two germline ends. CDR3 nucleotide sequence: TGTGCCTGGAGTGTATCGGCGGGGAAACTGTTTTTT. Its translation is CAWSVSAGKLFF.

The chain couples TRBV5-4 to TRBJ2-1, with D unclear. CDR1 is SGHNT, CDR2 YYREEE, per germline (reference sequence). CDR3 length: 12 amino acids. Between the trimmed V and J ends, which lost 4 bases and 9 bases, there was a span of 11 bases. The CDR3 spells CASSLADREQFF. The CDR3 bases are TGTGCCAGCAGCCTGGCGGACCGTGAGCAGTTCTTC.

The chain is built from TRBV29-1 and TRBJ2-6; TRBD2 is a possible D gene (5 bases). Trimming shortened V by 2 bases and J by 0 bases, and 8 bases separated the two germline ends. The CDR3 is 15 amino acids. Germline V gene data show CDR1 as SQVTM and CDR2 as ANQGSEA. Here the CDR3 reads CSVELGGSGANVLTF. CDR3 sequence (DNA): TGCAGCGTTGAACTTGGAGGCTCTGGGGCCAACGTCCTGACTTTC.

The rearrangement uses TRBV30 and TRBJ1-1, with D perhaps TRBD1 (5 bases). With 0 bases removed from V and 3 bases from J, the gap between germline ends came to 11 bases. The CDR3 totals 14 residues. Per germline, CDR1 GTSNPN and CDR2 SVGIG (reference sequence). This CDR3 reads CAWSVLGADTEAFF. CDR3 bases: TGTGCCTGGAGTGTTCTCGGGGCGGACACTGAAGCTTTCTTT.

The V gene is TRBV7-9, the J gene TRBJ2-5, with D perhaps TRBD1 or TRBD2 (6 bases each). Germline lookup yields CDR1 SEHNR and CDR2 FQNEAQ (reference sequence). V lost 3 bases, J lost 1 base, and 9 bases lay in between. The length of the CDR3 is 14 residues. The DNA of the CDR3 is TGTGCCAGCAGCTTTGGAGGGGGCCAAGAGACCCAGTACTTC. Translation: CASSFGGGQETQYF.

The rearrangement joins TRBV7-2 to TRBJ2-5; D is tentatively TRBD1 or TRBD2 (5 bases each). The V gene's germline CDR1 is SGHTA and CDR2 FQGNSA. The CDR3 has 13 residues. Trimming cost V 5 bases and J 4 bases, with 11 bases left between them. CDR3 bases: TGTGCCAGCAGCAAAACGAGGGGAGAGACCCAGTACTTC. Translation: CASSKTRGETQYF.